Following are 15 T cell receptor beta chains from one sample sequenced in a study of identical twins. TCRdb re-called the 5' RACE reads with MiXCR, one entry per CDR3 protein. The sample has roughly 690,000 distinct CDR3 sequences, less than 7% seen once. Specimen: naive T cells sorted from blood. The receptors come from a man aged 18 to 29 in good health.

In its sample, this clonotype was seen many times. Germline is not matched at one junction end, which may reflect a read error. This sequence joins TRBV12-3 or TRBV12-4 and TRBJ2-3, with TRBD2 identical over 9 bases. This CDR3 has 12 residues. The DNA of the CDR3 is TGTGCCAGCAGTTCAGGGACTAGCATGCTGCATTTT. Its translation: CASSSGTSMLHF.

The sample holds a few counts of this clonotype. V is TRBV6-5 and J is TRBJ2-3; 8 bases match TRBD2. Germline lookup yields CDR1 MNHEY and CDR2 SVGAGI. The CDR3 is 18 amino acids. The V segment lost 0 bases and the J segment 6 bases; nucleotides outside the gene matches: 14. The CDR3 region has the DNA TGTGCCAGCAGTTACTCTCCCCCCGGGACTAGAGGAACTGATACGCAGTATTTT. Protein: CASSYSPPGTRGTDTQYF.

The CDR3 DNA follows: TGTGCCAGCAGCTCCCCCGGGACTAGCGGGATCGAGCAGTACTTC. Encoded protein: CASSSPGTSGIEQYF. V is TRBV7-2 and J is TRBJ2-7; 13 bases match TRBD2. Germline V CDR1 and CDR2: SGHTA, FQGNSA. CDR3 length: 15 residues. V lost 4 bases, J lost 6 bases, and 6 bases stayed unmatched.

This clonotype was detected ten times or more. The chain combines TRBV12-3 or TRBV12-4 with TRBJ2-2, with TRBD1 identical over 7 bases. Germline trimming cut 4 bases from V and 5 bases from J; bases unmatched to any gene: 4. The CDR3 extends over 14 amino acids. CDR3 sequence reads: CASSWAGGTGELFF. CDR3 nucleotide sequence: TGTGCCAGCAGTTGGGCAGGGGGAACCGGGGAGCTGTTTTTT.

This clonotype was recorded many times. This chain joins TRBV29-1 and TRBJ1-1; 8 bases map to TRBD1. From germline, CDR1 is SQVTM and CDR2 ANQGSEA. V shed 5 bases, J shed 1 base, and the junction held 6 bases outside the gene matches. This CDR3 is built from 14 residues. CDR3 DNA: TGCAGCGTTCGGTACAGGGGGAAGAACACTGAAGCTTTCTTT. It codes for CSVRYRGKNTEAFF. Full variable domain (outside the CDR3, taken from reference TRBV29-1 and TRBJ1-1): SAVISQKPSRDICQRGTSLTIQCQVDSQVTMMFWYRQQPGQSLTLIATANQGSEATYESGFVIDKFPISRPNLTFSTLTVSNMSPEDSSIYLCSVRYRGKNTEAFFGQGTRLTVV.

This clonotype was recorded at least ten times. The chain links TRBV20-1 to TRBJ2-2; 8 bases agree with TRBD1. Trimming removed 1 base from V and 5 bases from J; junction bases left unmatched: 6. This CDR3 contains 15 residues. Per the germline V gene, CDR1 is DFQATT and CDR2 is SNEGSKA (reference sequence). DNA of the CDR3: TGCAGTGCTAGAGTAACAGGGGGTCATACCGGGGAGCTGTTTTTT. Its protein product is CSARVTGGHTGELFF.

The gene calls are TRBV4-1 and TRBJ1-5; no reliable D call. Germline V gene data show CDR1 as MGHRA and CDR2 as YSYEKL. The V end was cut by 5 bases, the J end by 3 bases, with 8 bases between. This CDR3 comprises 13 residues. The CDR3 DNA reads as TGCGCCAGCAGCGCAAGGGACAATCAGCCCCAGCATTTT. Amino acid sequence: CASSARDNQPQHF.

This clonotype was recorded many times. The chain carries TRBV12-3 or TRBV12-4 and TRBJ2-5; TRBD2 is a possible D gene (6 bases). The CDR3 is 14 amino acids. V was trimmed by 6 bases and J by 5 bases, leaving 16 bases between them. CDR3 protein: CASRNQGLSETQYF. CDR3 coding DNA: TGTGCCAGCAGAAACCAGGGACTGTCGGAGACCCAGTACTTC.

In this sample, this clonotype turned up many times. The V call is TRBV5-1, the J call TRBJ2-3; 7 nucleotides align to TRBD2. V lost 4 bases to trimming and J lost 2 bases; unmatched junction nucleotides: 10. The germline gives CDR1 SGHRS, CDR2 YFSETQ. This CDR3 is 16 amino acids long. The CDR3 DNA is TGCGCCAGCAGCCGATGGACTAGTCGGGACACAGATACGCAGTATTTT. Translating gives CASSRWTSRDTDTQYF.

This clonotype occurred many times. The chain is built from TRBV10-3 and TRBJ2-7, with D perhaps matching TRBD2 (5 bases). The CDR3 totals 14 residues. From germline, CDR1 is ENHRY and CDR2 SYGVKD. The ends were cut back, 6 bases at V and 6 bases at J, with 18 bases in the middle. CDR3 in amino acids: CAISVAGLLGEQYV. DNA for the CDR3: TGTGCCATCAGCGTAGCCGGACTTTTGGGCGAGCAGTACGTC.

This clonotype was seen ten or more times. This chain joins TRBV5-1 and TRBJ2-3, with TRBD1 matching over 8 bases. Germline CDR1 is SGHRS and CDR2 is YFSETQ. The CDR3 spans 15 residues. V lost 3 bases and J lost 2; bases outside the gene matches: 5. CDR3 DNA: TGCGCCAGCAGCTGGGGACAGGCATCCACAGATACGCAGTATTTT. Protein: CASSWGQASTDTQYF.

This clonotype was seen repeatedly, ten times or more. The chain employs TRBV20-1 and TRBJ1-3, with TRBD1 matching 8 bases. Looked up from germline, CDR1 is DFQATT and CDR2 is SNEGSKA (reference sequence). The CDR3 contains 17 residues. V lost 6 bases, J lost 4 bases, and 17 bases stayed unmatched. CDR3 coding DNA: TGCAGTGCCAAGGCCCCCGCAGGGGGCGCTTCGGGAAACACCATATATTTT. Translating gives CSAKAPAGGASGNTIYF.

This clonotype came up many times. This chain links TRBV12-3 or TRBV12-4 with TRBJ2-1; possibly TRBD2 for D (6 bases). The length of the CDR3 is 13 residues. Trimming removed 6 bases at V and 9 bases at J, with 15 bases between. The CDR3: CASSKLAVIEQFF. In DNA, the CDR3 is TGTGCCAGCAGCAAACTAGCTGTGATTGAGCAGTTCTTC.

This clonotype was recorded at least ten times. V gene TRBV4-1 combines with J gene TRBJ1-5; D is uncertain. V shed 1 base and J shed 0 bases, with 7 bases lying between them. The CDR3 totals 15 residues. CDR1 is MGHRA and CDR2 is YSYEKL in the germline V gene. CDR3 region: CASSQGQDSNQPQHF. The CDR3 DNA follows: TGCGCCAGCAGCCAAGGACAAGATAGCAATCAGCCCCAGCATTTT.

This sequence joins TRBV4-1 and TRBJ2-1; TRBD2 agrees at 10 bases. Germline lookup yields CDR1 MGHRA and CDR2 YSYEKL. The CDR3 sequence is 16 residues long. The V gene end was trimmed by 3 bases and the J gene end by 8 bases; junction bases not matched to a gene: 10. This chain's CDR3 is CASSQSTSGMGYEQFF. DNA of the CDR3: TGCGCCAGCAGCCAGTCCACTAGCGGGATGGGCTATGAGCAGTTCTTC.